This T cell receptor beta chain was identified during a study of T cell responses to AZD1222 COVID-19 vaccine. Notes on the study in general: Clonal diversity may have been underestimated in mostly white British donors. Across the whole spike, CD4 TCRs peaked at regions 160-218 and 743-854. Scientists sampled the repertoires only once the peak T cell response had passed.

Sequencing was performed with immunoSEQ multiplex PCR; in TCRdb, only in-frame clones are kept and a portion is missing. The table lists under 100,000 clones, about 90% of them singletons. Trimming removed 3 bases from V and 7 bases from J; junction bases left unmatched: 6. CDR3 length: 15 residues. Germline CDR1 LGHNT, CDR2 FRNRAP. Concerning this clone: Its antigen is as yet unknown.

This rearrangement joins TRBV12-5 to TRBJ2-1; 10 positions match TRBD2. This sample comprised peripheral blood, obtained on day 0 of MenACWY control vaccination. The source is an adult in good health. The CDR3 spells CASGLGLAGANEQFF. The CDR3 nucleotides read TGTGCTAGTGGTTTAGGGCTAGCGGGAGCGAATGAGCAGTTCTTC.